This entry lists 28 T cell receptor beta chains sequenced from one sample in a study of vaccination effects on CD4 cells after COVID-19 (dated by TCRdb to the early 2020s). After roughly 11 days of culture, CD4+ T cells were isolated with the EasySep CD4+ T cell isolation kit. These receptors lack a known antigen. Libraries were made using the immunoSEQ multiplex PCR assay. Drawn from immuneACCESS, this table holds only the in-frame rearrangements with V and J called that TCRdb kept. Clones are partly lost; checked studies trace under half to an unresolved V gene and leave the rest unexplained. This sample has 20,000 to 25,000 clones in its table, and nearly 75% of those were observed once. The ten top clones hold more than 9.5% of the sample. Sequenced here: CD4+ T cells from PBMCs cultured without peptide, sampled before COVID-19 vaccination. These receptors were collected from a human donor who received a COVID-19 vaccine.

The chain is built from TRBV10-3 and TRBJ2-1, with a weak D call TRBD1 (5 bases). The CDR3 covers 15 residues. Germline values: CDR1 ENHRY, CDR2 SYGVKD. Trimming cost V 6 bases and J 4 bases, with 16 bases left between them. CDR3 in DNA: TGTGCCATCAGCGAGACCTTAGACAGTTACAATGAGCAGTTCTTC. It is translated as CAISETLDSYNEQFF.

The sample holds one count of this clone. DNA for the CDR3: TGTGCCAGCAGCTTACGACAGGGAAATGGCTACACCTTC. As protein: CASSLRQGNGYTF. The chain joins TRBV7-9 to TRBJ1-2, with TRBD1 matching 7 bases. CDR3 length: 13 residues. J was trimmed by 6 bases and V by 2 bases; bases with no gene match: 3. Germline V gene sequence: CDR1 SEHNR, CDR2 FQNEAQ (reference sequence).

By proportion, this clone is medium-sized. The rearrangement links TRBV5-1 to TRBJ1-6; TRBD1 matches 7 bases. Germline values: CDR1 SGHRS, CDR2 YFSETQ. The trim removed 4 bases at V and 9 bases at J, leaving 7 bases unmatched. This CDR3 has 14 amino acids. For the CDR3, the DNA is TGCGCCAGCAGCCCGCAGGGGGTCGGTTCACCCCTCCACTTT. Translated, it gives CASSPQGVGSPLHF.

V gene TRBV5-4 combines with J gene TRBJ2-1, with D possibly matching TRBD1 (6 bases). This CDR3 spans 17 amino acids. In germline, CDR1 is SGHNT, CDR2 YYREEE (reference sequence). Trimming pared 4 bases from V and 6 bases from J, leaving 23 bases between. CDR3 loop: CASSPGALASGFNEQFF. CDR3 in DNA: TGTGCCAGCAGCCCAGGGGCGCTAGCCTCGGGGTTCAATGAGCAGTTCTTC.

V and J are TRBV7-9 and TRBJ1-5; D is undetermined. Germline CDR1 and CDR2: SEHNR and FQNEAQ (reference sequence). The CDR3 loop spans 12 amino acids. V lost 3 bases and J lost 7, with 7 bases in between. The CDR3 sequence is CASSFRGQPQHF. The CDR3 DNA is TGTGCCAGCAGCTTTAGAGGGCAGCCCCAGCATTTT.

This clone appeared a few times. The chain combines TRBV7-2 with TRBJ1-3, with D unresolved. The germline gives CDR1 SGHTA, CDR2 FQGNSA. This CDR3 spans 12 amino acids. V lost 1 base to trimming and J lost 8 bases, with 6 bases between them. The CDR3 nucleotides read TGTGCCAGCAGCTTAGGGGTCGACACCATATATTTT. It is translated as CASSLGVDTIYF.

The V gene is TRBV18, the J gene TRBJ1-1; D is unresolved. CDR1 is KGHSH, CDR2 LQKENI, per germline. The CDR3 has 16 amino acids. The ends were cut back, 0 bases at V and 4 bases at J, with 15 bases in the middle. The CDR3 loop reads CASSPPSRGVSTEAFF. Written as DNA, the CDR3 is TGTGCCAGCTCACCACCGAGTCGGGGAGTGAGCACTGAAGCTTTCTTT.

The V gene is TRBV5-8, the J gene TRBJ2-3; D is ambiguous. There are 12 residues in the CDR3. V lost 4 bases and J lost 0, with 3 bases in between. Germline CDR1 reads SGHTS; CDR2 reads YDEGEE. As DNA, the CDR3 is TGTGCCAGCAGCCCAAGCACAGATACGCAGTATTTT. Protein sequence: CASSPSTDTQYF.

CDR3 region: CASSRQGLNTEAFF. The CDR3 DNA follows: TGTGCCAGCAGTCGACAGGGACTGAACACTGAAGCTTTCTTT. The V gene is TRBV6-5, the J gene TRBJ1-1; 7 positions agree with TRBD1. This CDR3 has 14 amino acids. Germline V CDR1 and CDR2: MNHEY, SVGAGI. With V trimmed by 5 bases and J by 0 bases, 3 bases remained unmatched.

This chain uses TRBV9 with TRBJ1-2; possibly TRBD1 for D (5 bases). Trimming left V 0 bases short and J 5 bases short, with 11 bases between. The germline CDR1 and CDR2 sequences are SGDLS and YYNGEE. There are 14 residues in the CDR3. In DNA form, the CDR3 reads TGTGCCAGCAGCGTAGCGGGGGGGAATTATGGCTACACCTTC. Encoded protein: CASSVAGGNYGYTF.

V usage is TRBV5-1 and J usage is TRBJ2-3; possible D gene TRBD1, 5 bases. The CDR3 sequence is 14 residues long. Germline values: CDR1 SGHRS, CDR2 YFSETQ. V was trimmed by 2 bases and J by 3 bases, leaving 10 bases between them. The CDR3 sequence is CASSFGRVTDTQYF. In DNA, the CDR3 is TGCGCCAGCAGCTTCGGCAGGGTAACAGATACGCAGTATTTT.

This clone was recorded once. CDR3 in amino acids: CASSVGRASTDTQYF. The CDR3 DNA sequence: TGTGCCAGCAGCGTAGGGCGGGCTAGCACAGATACGCAGTATTTT. The chain has TRBV9 and TRBJ2-3; possibly TRBD2 for D (5 bases). Germline V gives CDR1 SGDLS, CDR2 YYNGEE. The CDR3 extends over 15 amino acids. The germline V and J ends were trimmed by 0 bases and 0 bases, with 8 bases remaining between them.

This clone was detected a few times. This chain uses TRBV2 with TRBJ2-7; tentatively, D is TRBD2 (6 bases). Germline V CDR1 and CDR2: SNHLY, FYNNEI. V was trimmed by 0 bases and J by 0 bases, leaving 12 bases between them. The length of the CDR3 is 16 residues. The CDR3 loop reads CASSEALRGGSYEQYF. CDR3 bases: TGTGCCAGCAGTGAAGCGCTTCGGGGAGGCTCCTACGAGCAGTACTTC.

The gene calls are TRBV7-2 and TRBJ2-1; D perhaps matches TRBD2 (5 bases). This CDR3 region has 12 residues. V gave up 1 base and J gave up 12 bases, with 10 bases separating them. Germline V lookup: CDR1 SGHTA, CDR2 FQGNSA. The CDR3 DNA reads as TGTGCCAGCAGCTTAGACCCCGGAGGGCAGTTCTTC. Translating gives CASSLDPGGQFF.

The chain joins TRBV15 to TRBJ2-7, with D perhaps TRBD1 (6 bases). There are 14 residues in the CDR3. Trimming took off 3 bases at V and 6 bases at J, with 15 bases between the two ends. Germline V CDR1 and CDR2: LNHNV, YYDKDF (reference sequence). CDR3 in DNA: TGTGCCACCAGCAGCCCCGGACGAGGGGGCGAGCAGTACTTC. This gives the protein CATSSPGRGGEQYF.

This clone was recorded a few times. This sequence joins TRBV4-3 and TRBJ1-2, with a possible D match to TRBD1 (6 bases). This CDR3 contains 16 residues. Germline V gene data show CDR1 as LGHNA and CDR2 as YSLEER. Trimming shortened V by 0 bases and J by 2 bases, and 13 bases separated the two germline ends. CDR3 DNA sequence: TGCGCCAGCAGCCAAGATTGGGCGGGGGCGAACTATGGCTACACCTTC. Protein product: CASSQDWAGANYGYTF.

V is TRBV30 and J is TRBJ2-3; D remains unclear. Trimming pared 2 bases from V and 2 bases from J, leaving 14 bases between. Germline CDR1 reads GTSNPN; CDR2 reads SVGIG (reference sequence). The length of the CDR3 is 15 residues. CDR3 sequence: CAWSWWSRDTDTQYF. As DNA, the CDR3 is TGTGCCTGGAGTTGGTGGAGCCGAGACACAGATACGCAGTATTTT.

This chain connects TRBV6-1 to TRBJ1-3; tentative D call: TRBD1 (6 bases). Trimming stripped 3 bases from V and 2 bases from J, with 14 bases between. From germline, CDR1 is MNHNS and CDR2 SASEGT. The CDR3 covers 16 residues. Here the CDR3 reads CASSDQGRVPGNTIYF. CDR3 coding DNA: TGTGCCAGCAGTGACCAGGGGAGAGTCCCTGGAAACACCATATATTTT.

The chain joins TRBV2 to TRBJ1-6; tentative D call: TRBD1 (6 bases). In germline, CDR1 is SNHLY, CDR2 FYNNEI. The CDR3 totals 15 residues. V lost 5 bases, J lost 7 bases, and 15 bases lay in between. As DNA, the CDR3 is TGTGCCAGCAGTCCCCCCGGAGGGGGGAATTCACCCCTCCACTTT. It translates to CASSPPGGGNSPLHF.

This clone appeared a single time. The rearrangement links TRBV10-3 to TRBJ2-3; D remains ambiguous. The CDR3 has 12 residues. Germline assignment: CDR1 ENHRY and CDR2 SYGVKD. The V gene lost 5 bases and the J gene lost 1 base, with 4 bases spanning the gap. The CDR3 reads CAISTGTDTQYF. As DNA, the CDR3 is TGTGCCATCAGTACAGGCACAGATACGCAGTATTTT.

The chain joins TRBV7-9 to TRBJ2-1; D uncertain. With 1 base removed from V and 3 bases from J, the gap between germline ends came to 4 bases. Germline CDR1 reads SEHNR; CDR2 reads FQNEAQ (reference sequence). The CDR3 is 13 residues long. As DNA, the CDR3 is TGTGCCAGCAGCTTAGACGGCTACAATGAGCAGTTCTTC. Amino acids: CASSLDGYNEQFF.

This chain joins TRBV6-5 and TRBJ2-5; D ambiguous. Trimming stripped 0 bases from V and 4 bases from J, with 9 bases between. Germline lookup yields CDR1 MNHEY and CDR2 SVGAGI. The CDR3 has 14 amino acids. The CDR3 here is CASSYSGMGETQYF. CDR3 DNA: TGTGCCAGCAGTTACTCGGGAATGGGAGAGACCCAGTACTTC.

This chain joins TRBV6-5 and TRBJ2-2; a weak D match, TRBD2 (5 bases). Germline CDR1 reads MNHEY; CDR2 reads SVGAGI. V lost 8 bases and J 1 base, leaving 11 bases between the germline ends. This CDR3 has 14 residues. CDR3 sequence (DNA): TGTGCCAGCGGACTCAAGGGGAACACCGGGGAGCTGTTTTTT. Protein sequence: CASGLKGNTGELFF.

This clone was recorded once. The CDR3 nucleotides are TGTGCCAGCAGCGCGAGGGCCTATGGCTACACCTTC. This translates into CASSARAYGYTF. The chain carries TRBV28 and TRBJ1-2; D is unclear. V lost 6 bases, J lost 4 bases, and 9 bases lay in between. Germline values: CDR1 MDHEN, CDR2 SYDVKM. The CDR3 has 12 residues.

This clone was seen a few times. The chain employs TRBV3-1 (or the pseudogene TRBV3-2) and TRBJ1-3; tentative D call: TRBD1 (5 bases). Germline-derived CDR1 and CDR2 are LGHDT and YNNKEL (reference sequence). Between the trimmed V and J ends, which lost 1 base and 2 bases, there was a span of 15 bases. The CDR3 is made up of 17 amino acids. CDR3 in amino acids: CASSQVAAGTAGNTIYF. The CDR3, as DNA: TGTGCCAGCAGCCAAGTTGCGGCAGGGACGGCTGGAAACACCATATATTTT.

This clone was found a few times. V gene TRBV6-5 combines with J gene TRBJ1-5, with D uncertain. CDR1 is MNHEY, CDR2 SVGAGI, per germline. With 0 bases removed from V and 6 bases from J, the gap between germline ends came to 12 bases. The CDR3 is 15 residues long. The CDR3 loop is CASSYSIGGRQPQHF. Written as DNA, the CDR3 is TGTGCCAGCAGTTACTCAATAGGCGGGCGTCAGCCCCAGCATTTT.

This clone rates as medium-sized. At the DNA level, this CDR3 is encoded by other sequences in the same sample as well. The rearrangement joins TRBV7-2 to TRBJ2-2, with unresolved D. CDR1 is SGHTA, CDR2 FQGNSA, per germline. V dropped 4 bases and J dropped 3 bases, with 3 bases sitting between them. The CDR3 extends over 12 amino acids. CDR3 nucleotide sequence: TGTGCCAGCAGCTCAGACACCGGGGAGCTGTTTTTT. Its translation is CASSSDTGELFF.

The chain links TRBV7-8 to TRBJ1-2; D might be TRBD1 (5 bases). Germline CDR1 reads SGHVS; CDR2 reads FQNEAQ. V was trimmed by 5 bases and J by 8 bases, leaving 9 bases between them. This CDR3 has 11 amino acids. CDR3 loop: CASSRREGYTF. The DNA of the CDR3 is TGTGCCAGCAGCCGCAGGGAGGGCTACACCTTC.